This T cell receptor (beta chain) derives from a study of a mutant IDH1 vaccine in newly diagnosed glioma. Time point meaning: week 35, safety follow-up. A 20-mer mutant IDH1 peptide at 300 ug was injected subcutaneously with topical imiquimod. This clone was seen a few times. Its antigen is as yet unknown. TCRdb keeps only in-frame clones here, not all; method: immunoSEQ multiplex PCR. The data contain 40,000 to 55,000 clones, 76% of them singletons. The germline V gene encodes CDR1 SEHNR and CDR2 FQNEAQ (reference sequence). This CDR3 comprises 17 residues. V lost 5 bases to trimming and J lost 7 bases; unmatched junction nucleotides: 17.

Sequenced material: PBMCs, taken from a glioma patient whose treatment included an IDH1 peptide vaccine. V is TRBV7-9 and J is TRBJ2-1, with TRBD2 matching over 7 bases. The TCR sequence derives from a man aged 40-49 years with glioma. The CDR3 nucleotides are TGTGCCAGCAGCCTGACCTCCGGGGCGGGAGTTAGTAATGAGCAGTTCTTC. Its protein is CASSLTSGAGVSNEQFF.